This is a list of T cell receptor beta chains from one sample in a study of blood T cell repertoires in COVID-19. The method was immunoSEQ multiplex PCR; TCRdb's version includes in-frame clones alone and lacks a portion of them. The sample includes 120,000 or so clones, 55% to 75% of them seen just once. Input material: peripheral blood. All receptors derive from a woman aged 70-85 years with acute or convalescent COVID-19. Each CDR3 is given with its conserved first and last residue.

v_gene	j_gene	CDR3aa
TRBV5-6	TRBJ1-3	CASSLLSVVSGNTIYF
TRBV6-5	TRBJ2-3	CASSSWTSGDTDTQYF
TRBV7-8	TRBJ1-2	CASSLDRDYGYTF
TRBV19	TRBJ2-1	CASSMRAGGEQFF
TRBV3-1/TRBV3-2	TRBJ2-2	CASSGGDRYTGELFF
TRBV5-1	TRBJ2-2	CASSLVGTGSLSPTGELFF
TRBV5-1	TRBJ2-5	CASSLGTGLGETQYF
TRBV7-2	TRBJ1-6	CASSSYPLGQGLNSPLHF
TRBV28	TRBJ1-5	CASSPLRGVSNQPQHF
TRBV4-3	TRBJ2-5	CASSQGEGETQYF
TRBV4-2	TRBJ1-2	CASSQRTAKYGYTF
TRBV14	TRBJ1-2	CASSQDLGGYGYTF
TRBV5-1	TRBJ2-1	CASRTRPAGGPSNNEQFF
TRBV6-5	TRBJ2-3	CASSRTGGAADTQYF
TRBV11-2	TRBJ2-1	CASSSPERERYMNEQFF
TRBV6-6	TRBJ1-5	CASSWDRGNQPQHF
TRBV7-9	TRBJ2-3	CASSLARTDTQYF
TRBV4-3	TRBJ1-1	CASSQDDRGAFF
TRBV5-1	TRBJ1-4	CASSLGLGQGDEKLFF
TRBV6-2/TRBV6-3	TRBJ2-3	CASSLRQGPTDTQYF
TRBV7-9	TRBJ2-7	CASSLNDRLAYEQYF
TRBV6-5	TRBJ2-7	CASSYGLYYEQYF
TRBV9	TRBJ2-1	CASSVGLGIRRVSDNEQFF
TRBV7-9	TRBJ2-3	CASSFNSGRAVDTQYF
TRBV5-1	TRBJ2-1	CASSARTSGTYNEQFF
TRBV5-1	TRBJ2-2	CASSLTGAHTGELFF
TRBV30	TRBJ1-4	CAWGGQGDEKLFF
TRBV14	TRBJ2-7	CASSQDFFPYEQYF
TRBV29-1	TRBJ2-1	CSVLTAGGPFDEQFF
TRBV4-2	TRBJ2-5	CASSQGTGAIQETQYF
TRBV7-9	TRBJ2-4	CASSPDWDRAKNIQYF
TRBV7-9	TRBJ2-1	CASSHSGEQFF
TRBV14	TRBJ2-1	CASSPRQGVNNEQFF
TRBV27	TRBJ2-7	CASRRRQGTEQYF
TRBV9	TRBJ2-1	CASSASRESYNEQFF
TRBV6-2/TRBV6-3	TRBJ1-5	CASSHRRENQPQHF
TRBV28	TRBJ1-5	CASSLTPRGQHF
TRBV6-1	TRBJ1-2	CASSGSGGSGYTF
TRBV14	TRBJ1-2	CASSQTGGANYGYTF
TRBV14	TRBJ2-7	CASSQGQGLTYEQYF
TRBV12-3/TRBV12-4	TRBJ1-4	CASADRLGEKLFF